The clone carrying this T cell receptor (beta chain) was picked up a small number of times. Its antigen is unidentified. Researchers used 5'RACE with constant-segment primers to make TCR alpha and TCR beta cDNA libraries that carry sample barcodes and UMIs. TCRdb used MiXCR to reprocess the 5' RACE reads, holding one entry per CDR3 protein. The sample records about 320,000 distinct CDR3 sequences, roughly an eighth being singletons. The source of the sample is a study of T-cell memory formation after mild COVID-19. As for the study in general: TCR clusters largely stayed donor specific. General study results and limits: Still unconfirmed is whether the second-wave clones peaking on day 37 recognized SARS-CoV-2.

V lost 5 bases, J lost 7 bases, and 21 bases lay in between. Germline V gene data show CDR1 as SGHVS and CDR2 as FNYEAQ. The CDR3 has 15 amino acids. The rearrangement uses TRBV7-6 and TRBJ2-7, with a possible D match to TRBD1 (6 bases). The sequence was obtained from a man between 18 and 35 years old who had mild COVID-19 (a few samples of this study predate the infection). Cell type and time point are not known. The sequencing input was PBMCs or a T cell subset sorted from them (not recorded which). CDR3 DNA sequence: TGTGCCAGCAGCCCCAGGGGCGCCAACCCCAGGGAGCAGTACTTC. Protein product: CASSPRGANPREQYF.